This note documents a single T cell receptor beta chain sequence. The entry originates in a study of cytomegalovirus exposure and HLA in healthy donors. This CDR3 comprises 16 residues. Germline V gene sequence: CDR1 KGHSH, CDR2 LQKENI. V was clipped by 0 bases and J by 1 base, with 9 bases between them. Both 60 Vbeta primers and 13 Jbeta primers went into the PCR. Profiled with immunoSEQ multiplex PCR; TCRdb holds only in-frame clones, not every one. The table shows some 150,000 clones, with around 77% occurring only once. The material sequenced was PBMCs. The clonotype comes from a man in his 60s in good health and CMV-seronegative. The chain is built from TRBV18 and TRBJ2-2, with D tentatively TRBD2 (5 bases). This CDR3 is CASSPPVGVNTGELFF. In nucleotides, the CDR3 is TGTGCCAGCTCACCACCGGTCGGGGTGAACACCGGGGAGCTGTTTTTT.